This T cell receptor (beta chain) was identified in a study of identical twins. Healthy Caucasian donors formed the entire cohort. MiXCR was run by TCRdb on the 5' RACE reads, yielding one entry per CDR3 protein. The table shows about 920,000 distinct CDR3 sequences, with around 12% occurring only once. With regard to this clonotype: Its antigen remains unidentified.

Study-level results: Twin-shared out-of-frame alpha sequences were enriched for low generation probability. Invariant populations such as MAIT and iNKT cells could partly muddle zero-insertion analyses.

The CDR3 length is 15 residues. The V gene's germline CDR1 is SGHTA and CDR2 FQGTGA. V gave up 5 bases and J gave up 10 bases; unmatched junction bases: 12. The data were also submitted as part of a second study, on yellow fever vaccine responses in identical twins.

The sequenced sample consisted of PBMCs. This chain links TRBV7-3 with TRBJ2-1, with 9 nucleotides matching TRBD2. This receptor was identified in a woman under 30 in good health. CDR3: CASSATGTSHVEQFF. In DNA form, the CDR3 reads TGTGCCAGCAGCGCCACCGGGACTAGCCATGTGGAGCAGTTCTTC.